Presented here are 28 T cell receptor beta chains from one specimen sequenced in a study of PD-L1 blockade in urothelial cancer. Method: immunoSEQ multiplex PCR; TCRdb's copy keeps in-frame clones and lacks some. Of 95,000 or so clones detected, around 90% appear once; the ten largest clones hold 2% to 2.5%. Time point described: pretreatment peripheral blood. Material: PBMCs, obtained around atezolizumab (anti-PD-L1) treatment. Receptors were obtained from a man aged 55 to 69 with urothelial cancer.

The CDR3 protein is CSVPGGALGRVGYTF. Written as DNA, the CDR3 is TGCAGCGTCCCCGGTGGGGCCCTAGGAAGGGTTGGCTACACCTTC. The chain joins TRBV29-1 to TRBJ1-2, with D possibly being TRBD1 (5 bases). The CDR3 is 15 amino acids. Trimming stripped 6 bases from V and 7 bases from J, with 24 bases between. The germline V gene has CDR1 SQVTM and CDR2 ANQGSEA. Looking up the rest from reference TRBV29-1 and TRBJ1-2 gives the full variable domain: SAVISQKPSRDICQRGTSLTIQCQVDSQVTMMFWYRQQPGQSLTLIATANQGSEATYESGFVIDKFPISRPNLTFSTLTVSNMSPEDSSIYLCSVPGGALGRVGYTFGSGTRLTVV.

The chain is built from TRBV10-3 and TRBJ2-1, with 8 positions matching TRBD1. Germline V lookup: CDR1 ENHRY, CDR2 SYGVKD. This CDR3 spans 17 amino acids. V shed 4 bases and J 4 bases; nucleotides not matched to a gene: 12. The CDR3 loop reads CAISAPLGGQEYNEQFF. As DNA, the CDR3 is TGTGCCATCAGTGCTCCCCTGGGGGGACAGGAGTACAATGAGCAGTTCTTC.

The table lists this clone with a few counts. This chain links TRBV10-1 with TRBJ2-7; no clear D gene. V shed 0 bases and J shed 5 bases, with 8 bases lying between them. Germline V CDR1 and CDR2: WNHNN, SYGVQD (reference sequence). The CDR3 loop spans 13 amino acids. The CDR3 DNA sequence: TGCGCCAGCAGTGAGTCCAGTCGGGACGAGCAGTACTTC. Its protein product is CASSESSRDEQYF.

CDR3 amino acids: CASSEVVALGRDTQYF. In DNA form, the CDR3 reads TGTGCCAGCAGTGAAGTCGTAGCGCTGGGGAGAGATACGCAGTATTTT. This rearrangement joins TRBV6-1 to TRBJ2-3; TRBD2 is a possible D gene (5 bases). Germline loops: CDR1 MNHNS, CDR2 SASEGT. The CDR3 spans 16 residues. Trimming left V 1 base short and J 5 bases short, with 16 bases between.

The rearrangement uses TRBV6-5 and TRBJ2-5; TRBD1 might be the D (5 bases). V shed 0 bases and J shed 5 bases, with 16 bases lying between them. CDR1 and CDR2 (germline): MNHEY, SVGAGI. CDR3 size: 16 residues. CDR3 sequence reads: CASSYSISGPLETQYF. CDR3 nucleotide sequence: TGTGCCAGCAGTTACTCGATATCAGGGCCGCTTGAGACCCAGTACTTC.

The rearrangement links TRBV7-2 to TRBJ2-3, with 12 bases that match TRBD2. Trimming at V came to 5 bases and at J to 5 bases, leaving 11 bases not matched to a gene. Per germline, CDR1 SGHTA and CDR2 FQGNSA. The CDR3 has 17 amino acids. As DNA, the CDR3 is TGTGCCAGCAGCCTATACCTAGCGGGGGGGCTTGAAGATACGCAGTATTTT. It is translated as CASSLYLAGGLEDTQYF.

The gene calls are TRBV11-3 and TRBJ2-7; possibly TRBD1 for D (6 bases). Germline V lookup: CDR1 SGHNT, CDR2 YENEEA. The germline V and J ends were trimmed by 4 bases and 5 bases, with 21 bases remaining between them. The CDR3 is made up of 16 amino acids. CDR3 loop: CASSSLSAGTLNEQYF. CDR3 nucleotides: TGTGCCAGCAGCTCCCTTTCGGCAGGGACACTCAACGAGCAGTACTTC.

The chain recombines TRBV28 with TRBJ1-2; 10 bases fit TRBD1. V gave up 7 bases and J gave up 6 bases; unmatched junction bases: 11. This CDR3 is built from 15 residues. The germline CDR1 and CDR2 sequences are MDHEN and SYDVKM. CDR3 DNA: TGTGCCAGCACCCAAGGGGACAGGGGAGGGGATGGCTACACCTTC. The encoded protein is CASTQGDRGGDGYTF.

The chain recombines TRBV18 with TRBJ2-1; weak D call: TRBD1 (6 bases). The CDR3 loop spans 15 amino acids. The V gene's germline CDR1 is KGHSH and CDR2 LQKENI. Trimming removed 0 bases at V and 8 bases at J, with 14 bases between. In DNA, the CDR3 is TGTGCCAGCTCACCACCGATGGGTGGGGGCGATGAGCAGTTCTTC. This encodes CASSPPMGGGDEQFF.

The chain uses TRBV14 and TRBJ2-7; no definite D call. Germline V gene data show CDR1 as SGHDN and CDR2 as FVKESK. This CDR3 has 14 amino acids. V was shortened by 2 bases and J by 2 bases, with 10 bases between the two germline ends. Here the CDR3 DNA reads TGTGCCAGCAGCCAACTCTCAGGTACCTACGAGCAGTACTTC. Its translation is CASSQLSGTYEQYF.

The chain couples TRBV27 to TRBJ2-1; D perhaps matches TRBD2 (7 bases). CDR1 and CDR2 (germline): MNHEY, SMNVEV (reference sequence). CDR3 size: 14 residues. Trimming removed 0 bases at V and 10 bases at J, with 13 bases between. Written as DNA, the CDR3 is TGTGCCAGCAGTTTATCAACGGGGGGCGCAGAGCAGTTCTTC. Its protein is CASSLSTGGAEQFF.

The rearrangement links TRBV2 to TRBJ1-2; 7 bases agree with TRBD1. Germline values: CDR1 SNHLY, CDR2 FYNNEI. There are 14 residues in the CDR3. Unmatched junction bases numbered 6, after V lost 4 bases and J lost 4 bases. CDR3 in DNA: TGTGCCAGCAGTGGCCAAGGGGGCTCCTATGGCTACACCTTC. This sequence encodes CASSGQGGSYGYTF.

This chain uses TRBV19 with TRBJ2-2; tentative D call: TRBD1 (6 bases). Per the germline V gene, CDR1 is LNHDA and CDR2 is SQIVND (reference sequence). Trimming shortened V by 6 bases and J by 6 bases, and 14 bases separated the two germline ends. The CDR3 consists of 14 residues. CDR3 coding DNA: TGTGCCAGTAGATTACAGGGTAACGCCGGGGAGCTGTTTTTT. It is translated as CASRLQGNAGELFF.

The chain links TRBV4-1 to TRBJ2-5; D is uncertain. Germline CDR1 reads MGHRA; CDR2 reads YSYEKL. Trimming stripped 0 bases from V and 3 bases from J, with 8 bases between. The CDR3 runs to 14 residues. As DNA, the CDR3 is TGCGCCAGCAGCCAAGAATGGCAGGAAGAGACCCAGTACTTC. Translating gives CASSQEWQEETQYF.

The rearrangement uses TRBV6-4 and TRBJ1-1, with D unclear. Trimming shortened V by 4 bases and J by 1 base, and 7 bases separated the two germline ends. Germline CDR1 is MRHNA and CDR2 is SNTAGT. The CDR3 covers 13 residues. The CDR3 spells CASSVGPNTEAFF. The DNA of the CDR3 is TGTGCCAGCAGTGTCGGTCCGAACACTGAAGCTTTCTTT.

This clone was picked up a small number of times. The V call is TRBV4-2, the J call TRBJ2-7; tentative D call: TRBD2 (5 bases). V shed 4 bases and J shed 4 bases, with 17 bases lying between them. Germline V CDR1 and CDR2: LGHNA, YNFKEQ. There are 15 residues in the CDR3. CDR3 DNA sequence: TGTGCCAGCAGCCCTGGGGTGGGAGATAGGTACGAGCAGTACTTC. Translation gives CASSPGVGDRYEQYF.

The chain recombines TRBV28 with TRBJ2-1; no firm D call. The CDR3 extends over 12 amino acids. CDR1 and CDR2 (germline): MDHEN, SYDVKM. The ends were cut back, 5 bases at V and 4 bases at J, with 6 bases in the middle. DNA of the CDR3: TGTGCCAGCAGTCTCGTGTACAATGAGCAGTTCTTC. It yields the protein CASSLVYNEQFF.

The V call is TRBV11-1, the J call TRBJ1-1, with D perhaps TRBD1 (5 bases). This CDR3 contains 15 residues. Germline lookup yields CDR1 SGHAT and CDR2 FQDESV (reference sequence). V dropped 5 bases and J dropped 4 bases, with 17 bases sitting between them. The CDR3, as DNA: TGTGCCAGCAGCCGGCTGCGGGGGAAGGCCACTGAAGCTTTCTTT. It encodes CASSRLRGKATEAFF. The full variable domain, rest sourced from reference TRBV11-1 and TRBJ1-1, is EAEVAQSPRYKITEKSQAVAFWCDPISGHATLYWYRQILGQGPELLVQFQDESVVDDSQLPKDRFSAERLKGVDSTLKIQPAELGDSAMYLCASSRLRGKATEAFFGQGTRLTVV.

This sequence joins TRBV28 and TRBJ1-5, with 8 nucleotides matching TRBD1. The germline gives CDR1 MDHEN, CDR2 SYDVKM. The CDR3 covers 15 residues. After removal of 5 bases from V and 6 bases from J, the junction contained 9 bases not matched to a gene. Here the CDR3 reads CASSPSNRGGQPQHF. CDR3 in DNA: TGTGCCAGCAGTCCAAGCAACAGGGGGGGTCAGCCCCAGCATTTT.

The chain combines TRBV11-2 with TRBJ2-7, with a tentative D call TRBD2 (5 bases). V dropped 7 bases and J dropped 4 bases, with 11 bases sitting between them. The CDR3 contains 12 residues. Per germline, CDR1 SGHAT and CDR2 FQNNGV. The CDR3 DNA sequence: TGTGCCAGCAACCCGTCGGGGTACGAGCAGTACTTC. Translated, it gives CASNPSGYEQYF.

The chain links TRBV7-3 to TRBJ2-2, with TRBD2 identical over 9 bases. V was clipped by 3 bases and J by 8 bases; unmatched bases: 1. CDR3 length: 13 residues. Looked up from germline, CDR1 is SGHTA and CDR2 is FQGTGA. This chain's CDR3 is CASSLLAGGELFF. Here the CDR3 DNA reads TGTGCCAGCAGCTTGCTAGCGGGAGGGGAGCTGTTTTTT.

J is TRBJ2-2 and V is TRBV6-5; possible D gene TRBD1, 6 bases. Per the germline V gene, CDR1 is MNHEY and CDR2 is SVGAGI. The CDR3 sequence is 12 residues long. The V end lost 5 bases, the J end lost 7 bases, and 8 bases lay between the germline ends. CDR3 nucleotide sequence: TGTGCCAGCAGTGCACAGGGCGGGGAGCTGTTTTTT. The encoded protein is CASSAQGGELFF.

This rearrangement joins TRBV18 to TRBJ1-2; 9 nucleotides agree with TRBD1. Germline values: CDR1 KGHSH, CDR2 LQKENI. The trim removed 5 bases at V and 6 bases at J, leaving 4 bases unmatched. The CDR3 length is 13 residues. The CDR3 DNA is TGTGCCAGCTCAGGGACAGGGAGCGATGGCTACACCTTC. Translating it yields CASSGTGSDGYTF.

The V and J genes are TRBV5-1 and TRBJ1-1; D not certain. The CDR3 covers 14 residues. Trimming stripped 0 bases from V and 1 base from J, with 7 bases between. Germline V gene lookup returns CDR1 SGHRS and CDR2 YFSETQ. This CDR3 is CASSLVSRNTEAFF. The CDR3 coding sequence is TGCGCCAGCAGCTTGGTCTCCAGGAACACTGAAGCTTTCTTT.

A single count supports this clone. The V gene is TRBV6-5, the J gene TRBJ2-7; tentatively, D is TRBD2 (7 bases). The CDR3 is 14 amino acids. Per the germline V gene, CDR1 is MNHEY and CDR2 is SVGAGI. The V end was cut by 7 bases, the J end by 4 bases, with 17 bases between. CDR3 sequence (DNA): TGTGCCAGCAACAAGAGGGGGGGGCCTTACGAGCAGTACTTC. Its protein product is CASNKRGGPYEQYF.

This chain links TRBV5-1 with TRBJ2-1, with TRBD2 identical over 10 bases. There are 14 residues in the CDR3. Looked up from germline, CDR1 is SGHRS and CDR2 is YFSETQ. J lost 6 bases, V lost 5 bases, and 5 bases had no gene match. In DNA form, the CDR3 reads TGCGCCAGCAGTCTAAGGACTAGCGGCAATGAGCAGTTCTTC. Amino acid sequence: CASSLRTSGNEQFF.

This rearrangement joins TRBV7-2 to TRBJ2-3; 12 positions agree with TRBD2. Germline CDR1 reads SGHTA; CDR2 reads FQGNSA. This CDR3 contains 17 residues. The V and J ends lost 4 bases and 4 bases, in that order; junction bases with no gene match: 9. In nucleotides, the CDR3 is TGTGCCAGCAGCTCTCAACTAGCGGGGGGCATGTCAGATACGCAGTATTTT. It translates to CASSSQLAGGMSDTQYF.

The chain combines TRBV4-1 with TRBJ1-4; possibly TRBD1 for D (6 bases). Looked up from germline, CDR1 is MGHRA and CDR2 is YSYEKL. Trimming stripped 2 bases from V and 5 bases from J, with 12 bases between. This CDR3 comprises 15 residues. The CDR3 coding sequence is TGCGCCAGCAGCCAACTGACAGGCTTCAATGAAAAACTGTTTTTT. This encodes CASSQLTGFNEKLFF.